Shown below are 6 T cell receptor beta chains from a single sample sequenced in a study of blood T cell repertoires in COVID-19. Sequencing was performed with immunoSEQ multiplex PCR; in TCRdb, only in-frame clones are kept and a portion is missing. Counted here are 200,000 to 300,000 clones, approximately 90% occurring once; the ten biggest clones make up around 0.8%. The sequenced material came from PBMCs or T cells enriched from blood (not recorded which). These receptors were taken from a man aged 50-60 years who had been exposed to COVID-19.

The chain recombines TRBV28 with TRBJ1-1, with 7 bases that match TRBD1. Germline V lookup: CDR1 MDHEN, CDR2 SYDVKM. J lost 5 bases, V lost 7 bases, and 7 bases had no gene match. The CDR3 is 13 amino acids. The chain's CDR3 is CASIFADRTEAFF. CDR3 in DNA: TGTGCCAGCATCTTCGCGGACAGGACTGAAGCTTTCTTT.

CDR3 coding DNA: TGTGCCAGCAGCTTGGGTCGGACAGGGCATAATGAAAAACTGTTTTTT. It codes for CASSLGRTGHNEKLFF. The chain joins TRBV5-6 to TRBJ1-4; 8 bases fit TRBD1. The CDR3 is 16 amino acids. V trimming: 0 bases; J trimming: 4 bases; junction bases outside the gene matches: 5. Germline lookup yields CDR1 SGHDT and CDR2 YYEEEE.

This chain uses TRBV7-8 with TRBJ1-2; D remains unclear. This CDR3 comprises 13 residues. Germline V lookup: CDR1 SGHVS, CDR2 FQNEAQ. The V end lost 1 base, the J end lost 5 bases, and 8 bases lay between the germline ends. CDR3 region: CASSLGPFYGYTF. CDR3 sequence (DNA): TGTGCCAGCAGCTTAGGGCCGTTTTATGGCTACACCTTC.

The V gene is TRBV6-5, the J gene TRBJ2-7, with 9 bases lining up with TRBD1. The CDR3 totals 15 residues. V was clipped by 4 bases and J by 2 bases; unmatched bases: 6. From germline, CDR1 is MNHEY and CDR2 SVGAGI. For the CDR3, the DNA is TGTGCCAGCAGTTCACCTCGACAGGGGGCCTACGAGCAGTACGTC. It yields the protein CASSSPRQGAYEQYV.

The chain links TRBV5-1 to TRBJ2-4; TRBD1 matches 8 bases. The trim removed 4 bases at V and 2 bases at J, leaving 5 bases unmatched. CDR3 length: 15 residues. Germline V gives CDR1 SGHRS, CDR2 YFSETQ. CDR3 bases: TGCGCCAGCAGCGGACAGGGATTAACCAAAAACATTCAGTACTTC. Protein: CASSGQGLTKNIQYF.

J is TRBJ2-7 and V is TRBV9; D is perhaps TRBD1 (6 bases). V gave up 0 bases and J gave up 1 base, with 11 bases separating them. Germline CDR1 reads SGDLS; CDR2 reads YYNGEE. The CDR3 runs to 15 residues. In nucleotides, the CDR3 is TGTGCCAGCAGCGTAGCTACGGGACATTCCTACGAGCAGTACTTC. This sequence encodes CASSVATGHSYEQYF.